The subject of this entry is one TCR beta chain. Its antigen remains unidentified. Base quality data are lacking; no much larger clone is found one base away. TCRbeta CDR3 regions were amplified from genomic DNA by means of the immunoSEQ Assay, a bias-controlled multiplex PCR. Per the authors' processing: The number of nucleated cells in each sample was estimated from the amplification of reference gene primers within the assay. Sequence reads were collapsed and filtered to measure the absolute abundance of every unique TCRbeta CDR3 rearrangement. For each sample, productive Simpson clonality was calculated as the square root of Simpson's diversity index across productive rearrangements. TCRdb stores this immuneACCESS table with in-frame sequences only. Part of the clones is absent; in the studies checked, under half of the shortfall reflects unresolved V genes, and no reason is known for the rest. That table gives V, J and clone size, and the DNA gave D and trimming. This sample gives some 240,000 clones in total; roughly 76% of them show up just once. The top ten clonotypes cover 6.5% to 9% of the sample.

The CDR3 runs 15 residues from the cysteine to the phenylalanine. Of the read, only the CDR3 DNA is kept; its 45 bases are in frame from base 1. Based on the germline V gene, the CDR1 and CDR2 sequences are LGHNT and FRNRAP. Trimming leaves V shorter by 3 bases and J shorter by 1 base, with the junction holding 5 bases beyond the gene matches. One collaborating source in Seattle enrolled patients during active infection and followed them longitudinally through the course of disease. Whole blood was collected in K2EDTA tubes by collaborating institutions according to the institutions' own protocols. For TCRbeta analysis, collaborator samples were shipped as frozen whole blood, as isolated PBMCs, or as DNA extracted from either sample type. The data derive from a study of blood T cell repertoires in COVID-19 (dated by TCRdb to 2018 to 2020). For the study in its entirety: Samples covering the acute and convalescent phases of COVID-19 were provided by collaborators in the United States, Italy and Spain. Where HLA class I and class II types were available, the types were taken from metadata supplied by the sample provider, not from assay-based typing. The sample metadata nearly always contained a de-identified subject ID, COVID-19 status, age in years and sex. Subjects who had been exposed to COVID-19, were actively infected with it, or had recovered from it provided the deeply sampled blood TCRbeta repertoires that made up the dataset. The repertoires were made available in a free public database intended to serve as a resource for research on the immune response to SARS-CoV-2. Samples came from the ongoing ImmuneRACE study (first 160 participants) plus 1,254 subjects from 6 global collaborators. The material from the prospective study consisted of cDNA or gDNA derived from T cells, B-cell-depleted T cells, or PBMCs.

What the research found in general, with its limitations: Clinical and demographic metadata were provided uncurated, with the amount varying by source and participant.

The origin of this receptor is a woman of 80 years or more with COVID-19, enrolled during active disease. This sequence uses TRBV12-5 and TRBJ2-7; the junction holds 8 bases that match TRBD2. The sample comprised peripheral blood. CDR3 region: CASGLGSGVSYEQYF. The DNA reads TGTGCTAGTGGTTTAGGTAGCGGGGTTTCCTACGAGCAGTACTTC.